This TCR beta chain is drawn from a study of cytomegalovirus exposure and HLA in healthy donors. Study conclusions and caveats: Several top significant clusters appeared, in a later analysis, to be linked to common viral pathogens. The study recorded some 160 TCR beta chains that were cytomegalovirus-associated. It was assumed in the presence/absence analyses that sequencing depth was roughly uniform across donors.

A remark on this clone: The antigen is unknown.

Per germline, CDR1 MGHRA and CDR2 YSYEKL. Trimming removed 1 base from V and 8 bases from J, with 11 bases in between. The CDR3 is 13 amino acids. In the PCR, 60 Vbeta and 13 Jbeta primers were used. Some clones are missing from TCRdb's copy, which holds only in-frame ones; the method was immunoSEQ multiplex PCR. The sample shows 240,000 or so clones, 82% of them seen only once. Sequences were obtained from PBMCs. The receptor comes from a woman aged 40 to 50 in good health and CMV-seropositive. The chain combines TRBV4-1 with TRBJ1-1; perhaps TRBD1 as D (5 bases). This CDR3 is CASSQVLKGEAFF. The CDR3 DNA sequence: TGCGCCAGCAGCCAAGTATTGAAGGGGGAAGCTTTCTTT.